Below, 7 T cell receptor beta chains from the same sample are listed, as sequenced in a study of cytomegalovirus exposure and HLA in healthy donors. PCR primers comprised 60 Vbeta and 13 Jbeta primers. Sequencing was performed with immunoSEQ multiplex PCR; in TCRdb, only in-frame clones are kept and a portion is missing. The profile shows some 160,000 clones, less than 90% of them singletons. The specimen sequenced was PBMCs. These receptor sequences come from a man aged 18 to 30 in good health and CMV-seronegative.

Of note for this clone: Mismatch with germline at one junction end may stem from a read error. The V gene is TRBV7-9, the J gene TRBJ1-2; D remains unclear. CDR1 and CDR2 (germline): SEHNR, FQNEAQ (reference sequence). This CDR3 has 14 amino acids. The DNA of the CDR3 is TGTTCCAGCAGCTACCCCGGGGAGGGCTATGGCTACACCTTC. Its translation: CSSSYPGEGYGYTF.

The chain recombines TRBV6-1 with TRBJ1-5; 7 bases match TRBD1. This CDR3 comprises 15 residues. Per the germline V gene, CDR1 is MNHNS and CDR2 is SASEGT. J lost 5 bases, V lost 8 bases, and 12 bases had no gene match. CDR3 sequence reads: CASGREGAGYQPQHF. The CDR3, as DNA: TGTGCCAGCGGGCGCGAGGGGGCTGGGTATCAGCCCCAGCATTTT.

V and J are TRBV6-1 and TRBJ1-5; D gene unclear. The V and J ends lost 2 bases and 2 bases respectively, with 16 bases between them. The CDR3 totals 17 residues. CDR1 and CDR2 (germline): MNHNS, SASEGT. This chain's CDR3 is CASSEKGDGEGNQPQHF. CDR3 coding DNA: TGTGCCAGCAGTGAAAAGGGAGACGGGGAGGGCAATCAGCCCCAGCATTTT.

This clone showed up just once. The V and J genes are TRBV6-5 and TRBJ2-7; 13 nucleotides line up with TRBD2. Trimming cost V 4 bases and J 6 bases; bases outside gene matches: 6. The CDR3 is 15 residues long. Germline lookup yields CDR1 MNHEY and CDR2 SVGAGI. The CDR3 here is CASSLGLAGAPEQYF. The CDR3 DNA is TGTGCCAGCAGTTTAGGACTAGCGGGGGCCCCCGAGCAGTACTTC.

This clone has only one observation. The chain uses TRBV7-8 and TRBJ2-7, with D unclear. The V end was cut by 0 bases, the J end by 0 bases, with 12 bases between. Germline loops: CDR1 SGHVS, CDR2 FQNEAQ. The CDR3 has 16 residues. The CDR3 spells CASSLARGASSYEQYF. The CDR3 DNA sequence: TGTGCCAGCAGCTTAGCCCGCGGCGCCAGCTCCTACGAGCAGTACTTC. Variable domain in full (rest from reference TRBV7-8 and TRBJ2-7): GAGVSQSPRYKVAKRGQDVALRCDPISGHVSLFWYQQALGQGPEFLTYFQNEAQLDKSGLPSDRFFAERPEGSVSTLKIQRTQQEDSAVYLCASSLARGASSYEQYFGPGTRLTVT.

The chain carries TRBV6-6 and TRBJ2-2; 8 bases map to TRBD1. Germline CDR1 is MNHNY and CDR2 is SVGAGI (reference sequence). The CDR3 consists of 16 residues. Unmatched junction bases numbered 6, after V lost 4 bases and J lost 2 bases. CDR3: CASSSPDRANTGELFF. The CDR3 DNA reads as TGTGCCAGCAGTTCACCGGACAGGGCCAACACCGGGGAGCTGTTTTTT.

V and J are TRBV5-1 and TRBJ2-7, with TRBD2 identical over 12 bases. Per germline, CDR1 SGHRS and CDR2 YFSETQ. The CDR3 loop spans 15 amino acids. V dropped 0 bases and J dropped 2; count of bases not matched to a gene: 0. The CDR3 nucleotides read TGCGCCAGCAGCTTGGGACTAGCGGGGGCCTACGAGCAGTACTTC. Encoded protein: CASSLGLAGAYEQYF.